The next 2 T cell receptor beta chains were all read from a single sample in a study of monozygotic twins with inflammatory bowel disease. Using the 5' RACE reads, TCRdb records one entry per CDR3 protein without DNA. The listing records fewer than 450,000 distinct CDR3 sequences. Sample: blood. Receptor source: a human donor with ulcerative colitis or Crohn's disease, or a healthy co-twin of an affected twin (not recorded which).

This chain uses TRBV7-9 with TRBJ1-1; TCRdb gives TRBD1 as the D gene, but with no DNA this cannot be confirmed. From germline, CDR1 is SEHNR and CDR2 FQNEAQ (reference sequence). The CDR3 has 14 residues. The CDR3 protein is CASSLFRGNAEAFF.

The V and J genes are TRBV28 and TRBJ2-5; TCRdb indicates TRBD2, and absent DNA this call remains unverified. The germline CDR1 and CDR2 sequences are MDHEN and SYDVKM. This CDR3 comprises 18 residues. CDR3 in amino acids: CASAPPPGLAGGKETQYF.